This TCR beta chain appears in the sequencing data of a study of blood T cell repertoires in COVID-19. Study-level information: Sample material is recorded as cDNA or gDNA derived from T cells, B-cell-depleted T cells, or PBMCs.

Generated by immunoSEQ multiplex PCR, the TCRdb table keeps only in-frame clones and is missing some. The sample has about 140,000 clones, around 80% seen once; the top ten hold approximately 3.6%. After removal of 6 bases from V and 7 bases from J, the junction contained 10 bases not matched to a gene. This CDR3 is built from 16 residues. Per the germline V gene, CDR1 is LNHDA and CDR2 is SQIVND (reference sequence). The genes are TRBV19 and TRBJ1-4; 11 nucleotides agree with TRBD1. Sequenced: peripheral blood. The source is a man aged 55 to 70 with acute or convalescent COVID-19. CDR3 amino acids: CASRPARDRGSEKLFF. The CDR3 region has the DNA TGTGCCAGTAGGCCGGCCCGGGACAGGGGGAGTGAAAAACTGTTTTTT.